The 18 T cell receptor beta chains presented below share a single source sample, sequenced in a study of T cell changes during pregnancy in multiple sclerosis. Sequencing was performed with immunoSEQ multiplex PCR; in TCRdb, only in-frame clones are kept and a portion is missing. The sample contains approximately 44,000 clones, approximately 90% of which appear only once. The material sequenced was CD4+ T cells from peripheral blood mononuclear cells, taken before pregnancy. All receptors derive from a female donor with multiple sclerosis, enrolled in a pregnancy study.

V is TRBV6-5 and J is TRBJ1-1; 7 positions match TRBD1. V shed 2 bases and J 1 base; nucleotides not matched to a gene: 7. CDR3 length equals 16 residues. The germline gives CDR1 MNHEY, CDR2 SVGAGI. The CDR3 sequence: CASSYADRRSNTEAFF. The CDR3, as DNA: TGTGCCAGCAGTTACGCGGACAGGCGTTCGAACACTGAAGCTTTCTTT.

The chain joins TRBV4-2 to TRBJ1-2, with TRBD1 matching 9 bases. The V and J ends lost 0 bases and 8 bases, in that order; junction bases with no gene match: 16. The CDR3 is made up of 18 amino acids. Looked up from germline, CDR1 is LGHNA and CDR2 is YNFKEQ. CDR3: CASSQEVGGHRGLGGYTF. The DNA of the CDR3 is TGTGCCAGCAGCCAAGAGGTTGGGGGGCACAGGGGGCTTGGGGGCTACACCTTC.

V and J are TRBV7-9 and TRBJ2-5; D unclear. The CDR3 covers 12 residues. V lost 5 bases to trimming and J lost 3 bases, with 7 bases between them. Germline V gene sequence: CDR1 SEHNR, CDR2 FQNEAQ (reference sequence). The CDR3 region has the DNA TGTGCCAGCAGCCCCCTCGAAGAGACCCAGTACTTC. Its protein product is CASSPLEETQYF. Full variable domain (remainder filled in from reference TRBV7-9 and TRBJ2-5): DTGVSQNPRHKITKRGQNVTFRCDPISEHNRLYWYRQTLGQGPEFLTYFQNEAQLEKSRLLSDRFSAERPKGSFSTLEIQRTEQGDSAMYLCASSPLEETQYFGPGTRLLVL.

The chain combines TRBV6-5 with TRBJ2-7; 9 bases map to TRBD2. Per germline, CDR1 MNHEY and CDR2 SVGAGI. The CDR3 spans 16 residues. Trimming at V came to 0 bases and at J to 4 bases, leaving 7 bases not matched to a gene. CDR3 DNA sequence: TGTGCCAGCAGTTACTCTGCGGGAGGGGCTAGATACGAGCAGTACTTC. This translates into CASSYSAGGARYEQYF.

This CDR3 reads CASSPSGMVGTQYF. CDR3 coding DNA: TGTGCCAGCAGCCCTAGCGGGATGGTAGGGACCCAGTACTTC. This chain joins TRBV6-4 and TRBJ2-5, with 9 positions matching TRBD2. The CDR3 is made up of 14 amino acids. The germline CDR1 and CDR2 sequences are MRHNA and SNTAGT. After removal of 6 bases from V and 7 bases from J, the junction contained 9 bases not matched to a gene.

The genes are TRBV7-2 and TRBJ2-7; 11 nucleotides match TRBD1. Trimming at V came to 5 bases and at J to 2 bases, leaving 5 bases not matched to a gene. Germline assignment: CDR1 SGHTA and CDR2 FQGNSA. The CDR3 consists of 15 residues. The CDR3 protein is CASSPRTGGPYEQYF. CDR3 bases: TGTGCCAGCAGCCCACGGACAGGGGGCCCCTACGAGCAGTACTTC.

The V and J genes are TRBV6-1 and TRBJ2-2; 8 bases are shared with TRBD1. The CDR3 spans 14 residues. The trim removed 6 bases at V and 4 bases at J, leaving 4 bases unmatched. Germline lookup yields CDR1 MNHNS and CDR2 SASEGT. The CDR3, as DNA: TGTGCCAGCAGGGACAGGGTCTTCACCGGGGAGCTGTTTTTT. Translating it yields CASRDRVFTGELFF.

This sequence joins TRBV15 and TRBJ1-1, with 7 bases identical to TRBD1. The CDR3 loop spans 17 amino acids. Trimming took 0 bases from V and 10 from J; bases not matched to a gene: 17. The germline V gene encodes CDR1 LNHNV and CDR2 YYDKDF (reference sequence). CDR3 sequence (DNA): TGTGCCACCAGCAGAGATCAGGGACAGAGGGGTGGAATGGGAGCTTTCTTT. Its translation: CATSRDQGQRGGMGAFF.

The chain uses TRBV13 and TRBJ2-1; 8 bases line up with TRBD2. This CDR3 has 20 residues. CDR1 is PRHDT, CDR2 FYEKMQ, per germline (reference sequence). J gave up 0 bases and V 1 base, and 14 bases lay outside the gene matches. The CDR3 loop is CASSLAVGAGGLSSYNEQFF. The CDR3 coding sequence is TGTGCCAGCAGCTTAGCTGTTGGGGCGGGAGGTCTTAGCTCCTACAATGAGCAGTTCTTC.

This clone occurred once. This rearrangement joins TRBV21-1 to TRBJ2-7; TRBD2, the D gene given by the table, was not confirmed from the DNA. TRBV21-1 is designated a pseudogene. This CDR3 contains 10 residues. CDR3 nucleotide sequence: TGTGCCGGGGGGGGGCGCGAGCAGTACTTC. As protein: CAGGGREQYF.

The CDR3 here is CASSLKGQSSYEQYF. The CDR3 coding sequence is TGTGCCAGCAGTCTAAAAGGACAGAGCTCCTACGAGCAGTACTTC. The V call is TRBV11-2, the J call TRBJ2-7, with a tentative D call TRBD1 (6 bases). The CDR3 spans 15 residues. The germline V gene encodes CDR1 SGHAT and CDR2 FQNNGV. Trimming removed 6 bases at V and 0 bases at J, with 15 bases between.

This clone appeared a single time. The chain is built from TRBV11-2 and TRBJ1-3, with TRBD1 matching 9 bases. Germline values: CDR1 SGHAT, CDR2 FQNNGV. Germline trimming cut 3 bases from V and 3 bases from J; bases unmatched to any gene: 3. This CDR3 is built from 15 residues. The CDR3: CASSFRDRVGNTIYF. CDR3 in DNA: TGTGCCAGCAGCTTCAGGGACAGGGTTGGAAACACCATATATTTT. The full variable domain, its missing parts supplied by reference TRBV11-2 and TRBJ1-3, is EAGVAQSPRYKIIEKRQSVAFWCNPISGHATLYWYQQILGQGPKLLIQFQNNGVVDDSQLPKDRFSAERLKGVDSTLKIQPAKLEDSAVYLCASSFRDRVGNTIYFGEGSWLTVV.

This chain uses TRBV18 with TRBJ1-2; the D is unclear. Germline values: CDR1 KGHSH, CDR2 LQKENI. The CDR3 extends over 14 amino acids. Trimming shortened V by 4 bases and J by 8 bases, and 17 bases separated the two germline ends. The CDR3 region is CASSHPDSLGGYTF. CDR3 bases: TGTGCCAGCTCACATCCGGACTCCTTGGGAGGCTACACCTTC.

The chain recombines TRBV6-1 with TRBJ2-1; a weak D match, TRBD1 (11 bases). CDR3 length equals 19 residues. V was cut by 4 bases and J by 0 bases, with 22 bases left in between. Germline CDR1 reads MNHNS; CDR2 reads SASEGT. The CDR3 loop is CASSAGTGGLASSYNEQFF. The CDR3 bases are TGTGCCAGCAGTGCCGGGACAGGGGGACTAGCGAGCTCCTACAATGAGCAGTTCTTC.

This chain uses TRBV6-1 with TRBJ1-2; D possibly corresponds to TRBD1 (6 bases). Germline loops: CDR1 MNHNS, CDR2 SASEGT. V was clipped by 5 bases and J by 2 bases, with 9 bases between them. The length of the CDR3 is 13 residues. The CDR3 here is CASSTDRNYGYTF. DNA for the CDR3: TGTGCCAGCAGTACGGACAGAAACTATGGCTACACCTTC.

The rearrangement uses TRBV11-2 and TRBJ2-1; TRBD2 might be the D (5 bases). CDR3 length equals 13 residues. Germline CDR1 SGHAT, CDR2 FQNNGV. V was clipped by 5 bases and J by 4 bases, with 9 bases between them. In nucleotides, the CDR3 is TGTGCCAGCAGCCGAGGGCCTTACAATGAGCAGTTCTTC. It is translated as CASSRGPYNEQFF.

The chain employs TRBV7-2 and TRBJ1-3, with D tentatively TRBD1 (6 bases). The CDR3 totals 14 residues. V was clipped by 2 bases and J by 7 bases, with 12 bases between them. Germline values: CDR1 SGHTA, CDR2 FQGNSA. The CDR3 DNA follows: TGTGCCAGCAGCTTACTACAGGGCGCCAACACCATATATTTT. Translated: CASSLLQGANTIYF.

The chain uses TRBV2 and TRBJ1-1, with TRBD1 matching over 7 bases. The CDR3 is made up of 14 amino acids. Germline lookup yields CDR1 SNHLY and CDR2 FYNNEI. V lost 3 bases and J lost 6; bases outside the gene matches: 7. CDR3 amino acids: CASSDKVGTAEAFF. DNA for the CDR3: TGTGCCAGCAGTGACAAGGTAGGGACAGCTGAAGCTTTCTTT.